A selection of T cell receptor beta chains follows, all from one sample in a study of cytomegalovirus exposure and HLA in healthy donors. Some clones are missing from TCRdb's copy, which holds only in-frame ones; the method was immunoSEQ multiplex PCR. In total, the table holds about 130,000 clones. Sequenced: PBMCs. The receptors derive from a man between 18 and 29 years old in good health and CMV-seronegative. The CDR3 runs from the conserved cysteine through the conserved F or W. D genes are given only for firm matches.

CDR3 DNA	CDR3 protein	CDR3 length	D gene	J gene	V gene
TGTGCCAGCAGCCACCAATCAGGGGCTGGAAACACCATATATTTT	CASSHQSGAGNTIYF	15	NA	TRBJ1-3	TRBV5-4
TGTGCCAGCAGTTACCACCCTCGGGAGACCCAGTACTTC	CASSYHPRETQYF	13	NA	TRBJ2-5	TRBV6-5
TGTGCCAGCAAGGGGGCGGGACGGAGACCCAATGAGCAGTTCTTC	CASKGAGRRPNEQFF	15	NA	TRBJ2-1	TRBV6-5
TGCGCCAGCAGCTTGGCGGGGAGGACCCAAGAGACCCAGTACTTC	CASSLAGRTQETQYF	15	NA	TRBJ2-5	TRBV5-1
TGTGCCAGCAGCTTTGTAGGAGGCCAGAACACTGAAGCTTTCTTT	CASSFVGGQNTEAFF	15	NA	TRBJ1-1	TRBV11-3
TGTGCCAGCAGTTCCTTACAGGGGTTTGATACGCAGTATTTT	CASSSLQGFDTQYF	14	TRBD1	TRBJ2-3	TRBV6-5
TGTGCCAGCAGCTTGGGTTCCATCGGCACTGAAGCTTTCTTT	CASSLGSIGTEAFF	14	NA	TRBJ1-1	TRBV5-4
TGTGCCTGGAGTGTGCAGGGCGGCAACTATGGCTACACCTTC	CAWSVQGGNYGYTF	14	NA	TRBJ1-2	TRBV30
TGTGCCAGCAGCTCTGGACAGGGTGGTGTCCAGCAGTACTTC	CASSSGQGGVQQYF	14	TRBD1	TRBJ2-7	TRBV7-6
TGTGCCAGCAGCAACGACTACGGGGAGACCCAGTACTTC	CASSNDYGETQYF	13	NA	TRBJ2-5	TRBV9
TGTGCCAGCAGCCCTTCGCGCCTAGCGGGACCAAATGAGCAGTTCTTC	CASSPSRLAGPNEQFF	16	TRBD2	TRBJ2-1	TRBV5-4
TGTGCCATCAGAGGCGCGGGGACAGATTCCTACAATGAGCAGTTCTTC	CAIRGAGTDSYNEQFF	16	NA	TRBJ2-1	TRBV10-3
TGTGCCAGCAGCTTAAGGGGCAGGGTGGGTGAGGAGCAGTACTTC	CASSLRGRVGEEQYF	15	NA	TRBJ2-7	TRBV7-3
TGTGCCAGCAGGGCCCTCGGGGAGCAGTACTTC	CASRALGEQYF	11	NA	TRBJ2-5	TRBV11-3
TGTGCCAGCACCTGGATATCGACAGTGAATGAAAAACTGTTTTTT	CASTWISTVNEKLFF	15	NA	TRBJ1-4	TRBV6-5
TGTGCCAGCACCCGGGACGGACTAGGGGAAAAACTGTTTTTT	CASTRDGLGEKLFF	14	NA	TRBJ1-4	TRBV2
TGCGCCAGCAGCTCTATGATAGCGGGAATGATTGCCCACGAGCAGTACTTC	CASSSMIAGMIAHEQYF	17	TRBD2	TRBJ2-7	TRBV5-1
TGTGCCAGTAGTATTCTTTCGGGTAGGCCGGACAGGGGAAGCGGCTACACCTTC	CASSILSGRPDRGSGYTF	18	TRBD1	TRBJ1-2	TRBV19
TGTGCCAGCAGTGGAGGACAGGGGAATGAAAAACTGTTTTTT	CASSGGQGNEKLFF	14	TRBD1	TRBJ1-4	TRBV6-1
TGTGCCAGCACCCTCGGAGGTGAGCAGTTCTTC	CASTLGGEQFF	11	NA	TRBJ2-1	TRBV6-6
TGCAGCGGTAGACTAGCGGGAGAGGGTGAGCAGTTCTTC	CSGRLAGEGEQFF	13	TRBD2	TRBJ2-1	TRBV29-1
TGCGCCAGCAGCTGGACAGGGCTTCAAGAGACCCAGTACTTC	CASSWTGLQETQYF	14	TRBD1	TRBJ2-5	TRBV5-1
TGCGCCAGCAGCTTGCCTGCGACAGCTAGCACAGATACGCAGTATTTT	CASSLPATASTDTQYF	16	NA	TRBJ2-3	TRBV5-1
TGTGCCAGCAGCTCGGGACAGACGTACTCCTACGAGCAGTACTTC	CASSSGQTYSYEQYF	15	TRBD1	TRBJ2-7	TRBV11-2
TGCGCCAGCAGCTTGTCCCAGATGAACACTGAAGCTTTCTTT	CASSLSQMNTEAFF	14	NA	TRBJ1-1	TRBV5-1
TGTGCCAGCAGCTCCACGACAGGCCCTAACTATGGCTACACCTTC	CASSSTTGPNYGYTF	15	NA	TRBJ1-2	TRBV6-5
TGCGCCAGCAGCTTGGCTAGCGGGGGGCAGGGAGATACGCAGTATTTT	CASSLASGGQGDTQYF	16	TRBD2	TRBJ2-3	TRBV5-1
TGTGCCAGCAGTGCACTCATGGTAACGAACACTGAAGCTTTCTTT	CASSALMVTNTEAFF	15	NA	TRBJ1-1	TRBV9
TGTGCCGCTATGACGACAGGGGCGGACGAGCAGTACTTC	CAAMTTGADEQYF	13	TRBD1	TRBJ2-7	TRBV6-5
TGTGCCAGCAGCGGGATCCGGGACAGGGGAACCGGTGGCTACACCTTC	CASSGIRDRGTGGYTF	16	TRBD1	TRBJ1-2	TRBV9
TGTGCCGCCCGGACAGGGGACGAGCCCCAGCATTTT	CAARTGDEPQHF	12	TRBD1	TRBJ1-5	TRBV10-3
TGCAGCGTCCGGGACTGGGGTGGAACAGCCAAAAACATTCAGTACTTC	CSVRDWGGTAKNIQYF	16	NA	TRBJ2-4	TRBV29-1
TGTGCCAGCAGAATCATTAGCGGGAGTAACGAGCAGTACTTC	CASRIISGSNEQYF	14	TRBD2	TRBJ2-7	TRBV6-5
TGTGCCAGCAGTTCGAGGGGGCTAGGCTACACCTTC	CASSSRGLGYTF	12	TRBD1	TRBJ1-2	TRBV25-1
TGTGCCAGGAGAAGGGGGACGGCCTCCTACGAGCAGTACTTC	CARRRGTASYEQYF	14	NA	TRBJ2-7	TRBV2
TGTGCCAGCGGGATAAGGGGCCCGGCTGAAGCTTTCTTT	CASGIRGPAEAFF	13	NA	TRBJ1-1	TRBV28
TGTGCCAGCAATATGCCGGGGAAAAGCAATCAGCCCCAGCATTTT	CASNMPGKSNQPQHF	15	NA	TRBJ1-5	TRBV28
TGTGCCAGCAAGGAGGCTGGGTGGCGGAACACTGAAGCTTTCTTT	CASKEAGWRNTEAFF	15	NA	TRBJ1-1	TRBV7-2
TGTGCCAGCAGCCCAGGGTTCTCCTACAATGAGCAGTTCTTC	CASSPGFSYNEQFF	14	NA	TRBJ2-1	TRBV5-4
TGCGCCAGCAGCCAAGATAGGGGCGGGAGCGCCTACTCCTACGAGCAGTACTTC	CASSQDRGGSAYSYEQYF	18	TRBD2	TRBJ2-7	TRBV4-3
TGTGCCAGCAGTGAATCCGGGACAATTTACAATGAGCAGTTCTTC	CASSESGTIYNEQFF	15	NA	TRBJ2-1	TRBV2
TGCGCCAGCAGCCGCCGACAGACGTCCCATTCACCCCTCCACTTT	CASSRRQTSHSPLHF	15	NA	TRBJ1-6	TRBV4-3
TGTGCCAGCAGCGCCCCTAGCGGGGGGGTCGATGAGCAGTTCTTC	CASSAPSGGVDEQFF	15	TRBD2	TRBJ2-1	TRBV27
TGTGCCAGCAGTTTTCTCGGACAGGGTGCCACAGATACGCAGTATTTT	CASSFLGQGATDTQYF	16	TRBD1	TRBJ2-3	TRBV28
TGCGCCAGCAGCCCCTTCTCCACAGGGGGAAGTGGTCAAGAGACCCAGTACTTC	CASSPFSTGGSGQETQYF	18	TRBD1	TRBJ2-5	TRBV4-1
TGCGCCAGCAGCCACGGCCTGACAGGGTCTAAGAGTATGACTGAAGCTTTCTTT	CASSHGLTGSKSMTEAFF	18	TRBD1	TRBJ1-1	TRBV4-3
TGTGCCACCGGCGGGGGACCGTACACCTTC	CATGGGPYTF	10	NA	TRBJ1-2	TRBV15
TGTGCCAGCAGCTGGACAGGGAGAGCTGAAGCTTTCTTT	CASSWTGRAEAFF	13	TRBD1	TRBJ1-1	TRBV5-8
TGTGCCATCAGTGCCGCGGACAGCCCCCTATCTTCTGGGACGCAGTATTTT	CAISAADSPLSSGTQYF	17	NA	TRBJ2-3	TRBV10-3
TGTGCCAGCAGCTACAGACAGGGATTACTCACCGCTGAAGCTTTCTTT	CASSYRQGLLTAEAFF	16	TRBD1	TRBJ1-1	TRBV11-2
TGTGCCAGCAGTACCGGACAGGGGGCCTACTCCATGAACACTGAAGCTTTCTTT	CASSTGQGAYSMNTEAFF	18	TRBD1	TRBJ1-1	TRBV27
TGTGCCAGCAGTTCAGGCTATGGCTACACCTTC	CASSSGYGYTF	11	NA	TRBJ1-2	TRBV27
TGTGCCAGCAGTCCCTCCCCGGGGGGGCGGGAGACCCAGTACTTC	CASSPSPGGRETQYF	15	TRBD2	TRBJ2-5	TRBV27
TGTGCCAGCAGCGAAGGGATGAGACAGGACAACTACGAGCAGTACTTC	CASSEGMRQDNYEQYF	16	NA	TRBJ2-7	TRBV5-4
TGTGCCAGCACCATAGGGGACAGGAGAAATTCACCCCTCCACTTT	CASTIGDRRNSPLHF	15	TRBD1	TRBJ1-6	TRBV7-2